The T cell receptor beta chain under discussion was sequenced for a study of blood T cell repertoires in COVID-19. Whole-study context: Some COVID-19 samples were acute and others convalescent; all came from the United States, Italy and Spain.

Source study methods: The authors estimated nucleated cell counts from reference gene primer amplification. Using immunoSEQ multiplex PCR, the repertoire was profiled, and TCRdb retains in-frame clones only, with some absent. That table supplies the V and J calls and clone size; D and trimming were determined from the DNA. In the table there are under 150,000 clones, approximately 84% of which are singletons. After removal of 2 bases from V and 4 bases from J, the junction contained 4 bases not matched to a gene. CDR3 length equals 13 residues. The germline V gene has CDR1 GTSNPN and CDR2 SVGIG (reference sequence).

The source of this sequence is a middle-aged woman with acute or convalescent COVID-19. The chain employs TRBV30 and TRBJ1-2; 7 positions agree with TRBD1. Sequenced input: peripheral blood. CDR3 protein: CAWSRDSGYGYTF. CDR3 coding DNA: TGTGCCTGGAGTCGGGACAGCGGCTATGGCTACACCTTC.